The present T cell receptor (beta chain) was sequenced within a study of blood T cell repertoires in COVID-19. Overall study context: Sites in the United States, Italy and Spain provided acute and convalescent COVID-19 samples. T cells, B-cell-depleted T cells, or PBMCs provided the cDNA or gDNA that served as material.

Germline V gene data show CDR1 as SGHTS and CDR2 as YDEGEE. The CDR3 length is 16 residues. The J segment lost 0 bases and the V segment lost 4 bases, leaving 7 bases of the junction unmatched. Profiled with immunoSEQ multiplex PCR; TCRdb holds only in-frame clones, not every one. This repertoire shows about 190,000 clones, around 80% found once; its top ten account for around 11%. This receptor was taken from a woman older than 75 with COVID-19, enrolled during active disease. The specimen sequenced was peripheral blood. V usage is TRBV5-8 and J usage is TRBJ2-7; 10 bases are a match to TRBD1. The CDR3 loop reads CASSKGGTGVSYEQYF. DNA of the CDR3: TGTGCCAGCAGCAAAGGTGGGACAGGGGTCTCCTACGAGCAGTACTTC.